These T cell receptor beta chains were read from a single sample in a study of PD-1 blockade in classical Hodgkin lymphoma. Sequencing used immunoSEQ multiplex PCR; TCRdb keeps in-frame clones, though not all of them. The repertoire has about 41,000 clones, more than 70% of them found once; the top ten carry more than 20%. Sequences were derived from peripheral blood mononuclear cells (PBMCs), sampled at baseline. Receptors originate from a human donor with classical Hodgkin lymphoma. Both conserved end residues are part of each CDR3. Fields, in order: clone size, V gene, J gene, CDR3 protein. Size is omitted from some rows. Given values are once, few, many or a class for expanded clones.

abundance: .; v_gene: TRBV19; j_gene: TRBJ2-5; CDR3aa: CASSIAADRGTQYF
abundance: .; v_gene: TRBV6-5; j_gene: TRBJ2-4; CDR3aa: CASRRGLAEPGAYF
abundance: .; v_gene: TRBV6-5; j_gene: TRBJ1-1; CDR3aa: CASSYGIATEAFF
abundance: .; v_gene: TRBV7-3; j_gene: TRBJ2-2; CDR3aa: CASSSTGELFF
abundance: .; v_gene: TRBV7-2; j_gene: TRBJ2-3; CDR3aa: CASSSGVGTDTQYF
abundance: .; v_gene: TRBV14; j_gene: TRBJ2-6; CDR3aa: CASSQEYEVWDRPTGANVLTF
abundance: .; v_gene: TRBV5-1; j_gene: TRBJ2-5; CDR3aa: CASSLQSGLGTETQYF
abundance: once; v_gene: TRBV6-5; j_gene: TRBJ1-4; CDR3aa: CASSRQGASEKLFF
abundance: .; v_gene: TRBV29-1; j_gene: TRBJ1-2; CDR3aa: CSVGGQGAEGYTF
abundance: .; v_gene: TRBV10-1; j_gene: TRBJ2-5; CDR3aa: CASSEGGETQYF
abundance: .; v_gene: TRBV6-5; j_gene: TRBJ1-1; CDR3aa: CASSYSGTLNTEAFF
abundance: .; v_gene: TRBV7-9; j_gene: TRBJ1-2; CDR3aa: CASSGSNYGYTF
abundance: .; v_gene: TRBV4-1; j_gene: TRBJ1-2; CDR3aa: CASQGYYGYTF
abundance: .; v_gene: TRBV6-5; j_gene: TRBJ2-7; CDR3aa: CASTNPGGYEQYF
abundance: .; v_gene: TRBV7-2; j_gene: TRBJ2-7; CDR3aa: CASSLWTDQYEQYF
abundance: .; v_gene: TRBV2; j_gene: TRBJ1-4; CDR3aa: CASSEIGWEGKLFF
abundance: .; v_gene: TRBV10-3; j_gene: TRBJ2-2; CDR3aa: CAITRTPATNTGELFF
abundance: .; v_gene: TRBV4-3; j_gene: TRBJ1-2; CDR3aa: CASSQDPTAYGYTF
abundance: .; v_gene: TRBV29-1; j_gene: TRBJ2-7; CDR3aa: CSVERGGNYEQYF
abundance: .; v_gene: TRBV7-3; j_gene: TRBJ2-1; CDR3aa: CASSLVGGAGEDNEQFF
abundance: .; v_gene: TRBV11-2; j_gene: TRBJ1-6; CDR3aa: CASSLDRREWLNSPLHF
abundance: once; v_gene: TRBV29-1; j_gene: TRBJ2-1; CDR3aa: CSVALLGDEQFF
abundance: .; v_gene: TRBV19; j_gene: TRBJ2-7; CDR3aa: CASSIADSGEQYF
abundance: .; v_gene: TRBV7-3; j_gene: TRBJ2-1; CDR3aa: CASSPTGRAVNEQFF
abundance: .; v_gene: TRBV6-1; j_gene: TRBJ1-1; CDR3aa: CASTAWVNTEAFF
abundance: .; v_gene: TRBV6-6; j_gene: TRBJ2-7; CDR3aa: CASSSGTGEQYF
abundance: few; v_gene: TRBV9; j_gene: TRBJ1-1; CDR3aa: CASSVWDRQTEAFF
abundance: .; v_gene: TRBV9; j_gene: TRBJ1-2; CDR3aa: CASSVVAGGYGYTF
abundance: .; v_gene: TRBV6-1; j_gene: TRBJ1-1; CDR3aa: CASSEGGVAEAFF
abundance: .; v_gene: TRBV27; j_gene: TRBJ1-5; CDR3aa: CASGPRDVNNLINQPQHF
abundance: few; v_gene: TRBV6-6; j_gene: TRBJ2-7; CDR3aa: CASSALAGSAYEQYF
abundance: .; v_gene: TRBV27; j_gene: TRBJ2-2; CDR3aa: CASSFRTPYTGELFF
abundance: .; v_gene: TRBV30; j_gene: TRBJ2-1; CDR3aa: CAWNLGPYNEQFF
abundance: .; v_gene: TRBV19; j_gene: TRBJ1-6; CDR3aa: CASSLRGPGSPLHF
abundance: .; v_gene: TRBV9; j_gene: TRBJ2-2; CDR3aa: CASSVEPETNTGELFF
abundance: .; v_gene: TRBV7-2; j_gene: TRBJ1-5; CDR3aa: CASSPRLGDLQPQHF
abundance: few; v_gene: TRBV14; j_gene: TRBJ2-7; CDR3aa: CASSPGVRDYEQYF
abundance: .; v_gene: TRBV7-9; j_gene: TRBJ1-4; CDR3aa: CASIGVGELFF
abundance: .; v_gene: TRBV28; j_gene: TRBJ2-3; CDR3aa: CASSPTFITGEGDTQYF
abundance: .; v_gene: TRBV5-6; j_gene: TRBJ2-1; CDR3aa: CASSFGLNEQFF
abundance: .; v_gene: TRBV7-2; j_gene: TRBJ2-3; CDR3aa: CASSPQVRTSGQDTQYF
abundance: .; v_gene: TRBV19; j_gene: TRBJ1-5; CDR3aa: CASSIGTASNQPQHF
abundance: .; v_gene: TRBV20-1; j_gene: TRBJ2-5; CDR3aa: CSAPRGVAQYF
abundance: .; v_gene: TRBV6-5; j_gene: TRBJ1-2; CDR3aa: CASSYGGGANYGYTF
abundance: .; v_gene: TRBV25-1; j_gene: TRBJ1-4; CDR3aa: CASSEGGGSYEKLFF